A single T cell receptor (beta chain) is shown here with its context. The data were obtained in a study of blood T cell repertoires in COVID-19. As for the study in general: Samples came from the United States, Italy and Spain, spanning acute and convalescent COVID-19. T cells, B-cell-depleted T cells, or PBMCs provided the cDNA or gDNA that served as material.

Authors' processing steps: From reference gene primer amplification, estimates of nucleated cell counts were derived. This table comes from immunoSEQ multiplex PCR, and its TCRdb copy is limited to in-frame clones, with some not included. That table furnishes V, J and clone size, whereas the DNA furnished D and trimming. The sample has more than 110,000 clones, about 80% seen once. Germline V gene sequence: CDR1 KGHSH, CDR2 LQKENI. V was clipped by 0 bases and J by 2 bases, with 11 bases between them. This CDR3 has 16 amino acids. The sample taken for sequencing was peripheral blood. V is TRBV18 and J is TRBJ1-5, with D possibly matching TRBD1 (5 bases). This clonotype was obtained from a woman in her sixties or seventies with acute or convalescent COVID-19. The CDR3 spells CASSPPAGGRNQPQHF. The DNA of the CDR3 is TGTGCCAGCTCACCACCGGCGGGGGGACGCAATCAGCCCCAGCATTTT.